This T cell receptor beta chain was sequenced in a study of blood T cell repertoires in COVID-19 (dated by TCRdb to 2018 to 2020). For the study in its entirety: The collaborator samples originated in the United States, Italy and Spain and spanned the acute and convalescent phases of COVID-19. Sample metadata almost always included a de-identified subject ID, COVID-19 status, age in years and sex. The prospective study material was composed of cDNA or gDNA derived from T cells, B-cell-depleted T cells, or PBMCs. The repertoires were made available in a free public database intended to serve as a resource for research on the immune response to SARS-CoV-2. The dataset comprised deeply sampled blood TCRbeta repertoires from subjects exposed to, actively infected with, or recovered from COVID-19. Where available, HLA class I and class II types were obtained from metadata supplied by the sample provider rather than from assay-based typing. The samples were drawn from the first 160 participants of the ongoing ImmuneRACE study and from under 1,500 subjects provided by 6 global collaborators.

TCRbeta CDR3 regions were amplified from genomic DNA by means of the immunoSEQ Assay, a bias-controlled multiplex PCR. In the source study's methods: The number of nucleated cells in each sample was estimated from the amplification of reference gene primers within the assay. Sequence reads were collapsed and filtered to measure the absolute abundance of every unique TCRbeta CDR3 rearrangement. For each sample, productive Simpson clonality was calculated as the square root of Simpson's diversity index across productive rearrangements. Entries here come from immuneACCESS through TCRdb and include only in-frame sequences with V and J called. Some clones fail to appear in such tables; in the studies checked, an unresolved V gene covers under half of the shortfall, and the cause of the remainder is unknown. Clone size and the V and J calls come from that table; the DNA yielded D and trimming. In this sample the table shows around 98,000 clones, 65% to 90% of which occur a single time. The top ten hold 11% of the sample.

As regards this clone: Its specific antigen is unknown. No base quality information exists; no much larger clone differs at one position.

The CDR3 holds 14 amino acids from the cysteine to the phenylalanine. Just CDR3 DNA is preserved here, 42 bases in frame from base 1. V and J are truncated by 4 bases and 0 bases respectively, leaving an intervening sequence of 5 bases. According to the germline V gene, CDR1 reads SGHRS and CDR2 reads YFSETQ. Here is what the overall study found, with its caveats: The quantity of clinical and demographic metadata differed by source and by participant and was supplied without curation.

Whole blood was collected in K2EDTA tubes by collaborating institutions according to the institutions' own protocols. Collaborator samples were shipped for TCRbeta analysis as frozen whole blood, isolated PBMCs, or DNA extracted from either sample type. Sequencing input: peripheral blood. The receptor comes from a man between 65 and 85 years old with active or convalescent COVID-19. The chain was built from TRBV5-1 and TRBJ2-6; TRBD2 could be the D gene, as 5 bases match. The nucleotide sequence is given as TGCGCCAGCAGCGGAGGCTCTGGGGCCAACGTCCTGACTTTC. The translation is CASSGGSGANVLTF.